Listed below are T cell receptor beta chains from one sample, sequenced in a study of blood T cell repertoires in COVID-19. The repertoire was sequenced with immunoSEQ multiplex PCR; TCRdb's copy has only in-frame clones and lacks some. The data show over 200,000 clones, more than 85% seen once. Sequenced sample: peripheral blood. Every receptor here comes from a man between 40 and 49 years old with active or convalescent COVID-19. CDR3s include the opening cysteine and the closing phenylalanine or tryptophan. A D gene is named only where the DNA matches it firmly. Rows give clone size only sometimes, using once, few, many, or a class for an expanded clone.

d_gene	abundance	v_gene	j_gene	CDR3aa	CDR3nt
TRBD1	NA	TRBV28	TRBJ2-3	CASKTGGTDTQYF	TGTGCCAGCAAAACAGGGGGCACAGATACGCAGTATTTT
TRBD1	NA	TRBV2	TRBJ1-6	CASSETGGSNSPLHF	TGTGCCAGCAGCGAGACAGGGGGTAGTAATTCACCCCTCCACTTT
TRBD1	NA	TRBV28	TRBJ2-3	CASSLTGKPTDTQYF	TGTGCCAGCAGTTTGACAGGGAAACCCACAGATACGCAGTATTTT
NA	NA	TRBV7-3	TRBJ2-3	CASSPEAGYTDTQYF	TGTGCCAGCAGCCCAGAGGCGGGGTACACAGATACGCAGTATTTT
NA	NA	TRBV27	TRBJ2-7	CASSFKSIYLGDEQYF	TGTGCCAGCAGTTTCAAATCGATATACCTGGGAGACGAGCAGTACTTC
NA	NA	TRBV28	TRBJ1-5	CASIPWEGYSNQPQHF	TGTGCCAGCATTCCATGGGAGGGCTATAGCAATCAGCCCCAGCATTTT
NA	NA	TRBV3-1/TRBV3-2	TRBJ1-2	CASSQGFGGANSYGYTF	TGTGCCAGCAGCCAAGGATTTGGGGGGGCCAACTCCTATGGCTACACCTTC
NA	NA	TRBV6-5	TRBJ1-6	CASNERDSPLHF	TGTGCCAGCAACGAAAGAGATTCACCCCTCCACTTT
TRBD1	NA	TRBV12-3/TRBV12-4	TRBJ1-2	CASSPGQGRGYTF	TGTGCCAGCAGCCCCGGACAGGGGCGAGGCTACACCTTC
TRBD2	NA	TRBV5-1	TRBJ2-2	CASSSLSGRPGELFF	TGCGCCAGCAGCTCCCTTAGCGGGAGGCCCGGGGAGCTGTTTTTT
NA	once	TRBV28	TRBJ1-1	CASSFLVNTEAFF	TGTGCCAGCAGTTTTTTAGTGAACACTGAAGCTTTCTTT
TRBD2	NA	TRBV3-1/TRBV3-2	TRBJ2-5	CASSPTSGRQETQYF	TGTGCCAGCAGCCCGACTAGCGGGCGCCAAGAGACCCAGTACTTC
NA	NA	TRBV18	TRBJ1-4	CASSPRRETNEKLFF	TGTGCCAGCTCACCCCGACGGGAAACTAATGAAAAACTGTTTTTT
TRBD2	NA	TRBV9	TRBJ2-3	CASSVRLAGYGDTQYF	TGTGCCAGCAGCGTACGACTAGCGGGATATGGAGATACGCAGTATTTT
NA	NA	TRBV5-1	TRBJ1-1	CASSLGTLTEAFF	TGCGCCAGCAGCTTAGGGACATTAACTGAAGCTTTCTTT
NA	NA	TRBV14	TRBJ1-1	CASSQPNTEAFF	TGTGCCAGCAGCCAACCTAACACTGAAGCTTTCTTT
NA	NA	TRBV23-1	TRBJ1-1	CASSQPEALTEAFF	TGCGCCAGCAGCCAACCTGAGGCTCTGACTGAAGCTTTCTTT
NA	NA	TRBV19	TRBJ2-1	CASSPLRGWNEQFF	TGTGCCAGTAGTCCGCTCAGGGGCTGGAATGAGCAGTTCTTC
NA	NA	TRBV5-1	TRBJ1-2	CASSLGGVGGYTF	TGCGCCAGCAGCTTGGGCGGGGTTGGTGGCTACACCTTC
TRBD2	NA	TRBV27	TRBJ2-7	CASSSLADETYEQYF	TGTGCCAGCAGCTCTCTAGCGGATGAAACCTACGAGCAGTACTTC
TRBD1	NA	TRBV6-5	TRBJ1-4	CASSLQGAGEKLFF	TGTGCCAGCAGTTTACAGGGGGCAGGTGAAAAACTGTTTTTT
NA	NA	TRBV12-3/TRBV12-4	TRBJ1-1	CASRSSGFTEAFF	TGTGCCAGCAGATCCTCCGGGTTCACTGAAGCTTTCTTT